This is a list of T cell receptor beta chains from one sample in a study of blood T cell repertoires in COVID-19. Sequencing used immunoSEQ multiplex PCR; TCRdb keeps in-frame clones, though not all of them. Of about 29,000 clones in the sample, less than 85% were seen once. Sequenced: peripheral blood. These receptors were collected from a man at least 80 years old with active or convalescent COVID-19. Both conserved end residues are part of each CDR3. Each record gives: clone size, J gene, V gene, D gene, CDR3 DNA, CDR3 protein. A D gene is named only where the DNA matches it firmly. Part of the rows lack a size; the others show once, few, many or a class for expanded clones.

>-|TRBJ1-5|TRBV6-2/TRBV6-3|-
TGTGCCAGCAGCCCTTCGGGGGGCGGCAATCAGCCCCAGCATTTT
CASSPSGGGNQPQHF
>-|TRBJ2-7|TRBV6-1|-
TGTGCCAGCAGTGAATATGAGGGAGACGAGCAGTACTTC
CASSEYEGDEQYF
>-|TRBJ1-1|TRBV19|-
TGTGCCAGTAGGGGACTGAGGGGAGCTTTCTTT
CASRGLRGAFF
>few|TRBJ1-6|TRBV19|TRBD1
TGTGCCAGTAGAGAGGCAGGGGGCGCAAATTCACCCCTCCACTTT
CASREAGGANSPLHF
>-|TRBJ2-1|TRBV5-1|TRBD2
TGCGCCAGCAGCTTGGCCGGGGAGGGCCTTTCCTACAATGAGCAGTTCTTC
CASSLAGEGLSYNEQFF
>-|TRBJ2-3|TRBV7-3|-
TGTGCCAGCAGCTTAGCGGGGTACCCCACAGATACGCAGTATTTT
CASSLAGYPTDTQYF
>-|TRBJ2-3|TRBV5-8|TRBD1
TGTGCCAGCGGGACAGGGGACCGCACAGATACGCAGTATTTT
CASGTGDRTDTQYF
>-|TRBJ1-2|TRBV6-5|TRBD1
TGTGCCAGCAGTCAAATTCTGACAGGGAATGATGGCTACACCTTC
CASSQILTGNDGYTF
>-|TRBJ2-2|TRBV18|TRBD2
TGTGCCAGCTCACCACCGTCCAGCGGGAGGGCAGACACCGGGGAGCTGTTTTTT
CASSPPSSGRADTGELFF
>-|TRBJ2-2|TRBV18|TRBD2
TGTGCCAGCTCAAAACTAGCGGGGGACACCGGGGAGCTGTTTTTT
CASSKLAGDTGELFF
>-|TRBJ2-7|TRBV25-1|TRBD1
TGTGCCAGCAGTGGGACAGGGCGAGAGCAGTACTTC
CASSGTGREQYF
>-|TRBJ1-3|TRBV3-1/TRBV3-2|-
TGTGCCAGCAGCCCGACCGGGTTCGCCATATATTTT
CASSPTGFAIYF
>-|TRBJ2-2|TRBV7-8|TRBD2
TGTGCCAGCAGACCAGCGGGAACGAACACCGGGGAGCTGTTTTTT
CASRPAGTNTGELFF
>-|TRBJ2-1|TRBV19|-
TGTGCCAGTAGTATAGGCGGGTACAATGAGCAGTTCTTC
CASSIGGYNEQFF
>-|TRBJ2-3|TRBV28|TRBD2
TGTGCCAGCAGGCCAGGGACTAGAGCCCCTCCAGATACGCAGTATTTT
CASRPGTRAPPDTQYF
>-|TRBJ1-2|TRBV25-1|TRBD1
TGTGCCAGCAGTGAATCTTTGACAGGGTATGGCTACACCTTC
CASSESLTGYGYTF
>-|TRBJ1-2|TRBV18|TRBD1
TGTGCCAGCTCATCCACGGGACAGGGGAGCTATGGCTACACCTTC
CASSSTGQGSYGYTF
>-|TRBJ1-3|TRBV7-9|TRBD1
TGTGCCAGCAGCATACAGGGGTCTGGAAACACCATATATTTT
CASSIQGSGNTIYF
>-|TRBJ2-7|TRBV6-2/TRBV6-3|TRBD1
TGTGCCAGCAGTTATACAGGGGGCTACGAGCAGTACTTC
CASSYTGGYEQYF
>-|TRBJ2-7|TRBV19|TRBD1
TGTGCCAGTACCCAGACAGGGGGCTACGAGCAGTACTTC
CASTQTGGYEQYF
>-|TRBJ2-7|TRBV5-5|-
TGTGCCAGCAGCCCGCCGCGGCGCTCCCTCGGGGAGCAGTACTTC
CASSPPRRSLGEQYF
>-|TRBJ1-5|TRBV5-1|-
TGCGCCAGCAGCTTGACCTACAATCAGCCCCAGCATTTT
CASSLTYNQPQHF
>-|TRBJ2-2|TRBV5-5|-
TGTGCCAGCAGCTTCCAGGGCTTCGACACCGGGGAGCTGTTTTTT
CASSFQGFDTGELFF
>-|TRBJ2-1|TRBV6-5|TRBD2
TGTGCCATTAGCGGGAGTCGAGACAATGAGCAGTTCTTC
CAISGSRDNEQFF
>-|TRBJ1-1|TRBV11-2|-
TGTGCCAGCAGCTTAGATCACGACAGTCGCACTGAAGCTTTCTTT
CASSLDHDSRTEAFF
>-|TRBJ1-1|TRBV19|TRBD1
TGTGCCAGTAGTCTCCCCTCCAGGGGGCGCGGGGGCACTGAAGCTTTCTTT
CASSLPSRGRGGTEAFF
>-|TRBJ2-7|TRBV6-5|TRBD1
TGTGCCAGCAGGTCCGACAGGGAGGAGCAGTACTTC
CASRSDREEQYF
>-|TRBJ1-2|TRBV5-4|TRBD1
TGTGCCAGCAGCTTGGTAGGGGACAGCTATGGCTACACCTTC
CASSLVGDSYGYTF
>few|TRBJ2-3|TRBV7-3|-
TGTGCCAGCAGTTTGAGGGGGTTAGATACGCAGTATTTT
CASSLRGLDTQYF
>-|TRBJ1-1|TRBV2|-
TGTGCCAGCATCCGGGACATCGATTGGGGAACTGAAGCTTTCTTT
CASIRDIDWGTEAFF
>-|TRBJ2-2|TRBV27|TRBD1
TGTGCCAGCAGTTTATGGGGCTGGACAGGGGGCTGGGGGAACACCGGGGAGCTGTTTTTT
CASSLWGWTGGWGNTGELFF
>-|TRBJ2-5|TRBV7-9|-
TGTGCCAGCAGCTTTCCCAGGGGCGCCGAAGAGACCCAGTACTTC
CASSFPRGAEETQYF
>once|TRBJ2-1|TRBV3-1/TRBV3-2|TRBD2
TGTGCCAGCAGCCCTACTAGCGGGTACCTTCATGGGCAGTTCTTC
CASSPTSGYLHGQFF
>-|TRBJ2-1|TRBV2|-
TGTGCCAGCAACCAAGCGGGTAGGGATGAGCAGTTCTTC
CASNQAGRDEQFF
>-|TRBJ2-3|TRBV13|TRBD2
TGTGCCAGCAGCGGGACTAGCGGGTCCGGCACAGATACGCAGTATTTT
CASSGTSGSGTDTQYF
>-|TRBJ1-6|TRBV2|TRBD1
TGTGCCAGCAGCATTGGACAGGGGGCGAGGTCACCCCTCCACTTT
CASSIGQGARSPLHF
>-|TRBJ2-5|TRBV14|-
TGTGCCAGCAGCCAAGAGCGGAAGACCCAGTACTTC
CASSQERKTQYF
>-|TRBJ2-2|TRBV7-9|TRBD2
TGTGCCAGCAGCCCCCGCAGCGGGGTGAACACCGGGGAGCTGTTTTTT
CASSPRSGVNTGELFF
>-|TRBJ1-2|TRBV2|TRBD1
TGTGCCAGCAAGGGGGCGGGAAATGGCTACACCTTC
CASKGAGNGYTF
>-|TRBJ2-7|TRBV20-1|-
TGCAGTGCTAGAACTACCTACGAGCAGTACTTC
CSARTTYEQYF
>-|TRBJ2-2|TRBV3-1/TRBV3-2|-
TGTGCCAGCAGCCAAGGGGTGGAGCTCGGGGAGCTGTTTTTT
CASSQGVELGELFF
>-|TRBJ2-4|TRBV5-6|TRBD1
TGTGCCAGCTGCTTCCGACCGGGACAGGGCGCCATAGCCAAAAACATTCAGTACTTC
CASCFRPGQGAIAKNIQYF
>-|TRBJ2-1|TRBV27|TRBD2
TGTGCCAGCAGTTTATCGGGGGGGACTAGCGGGATGTCCTACAATGAGCAGTTCTTC
CASSLSGGTSGMSYNEQFF
>-|TRBJ1-2|TRBV27|-
TGTGCCAGCAGTCCTTACGGGGGGGGGCGAGTAGGCTACACCTTC
CASSPYGGGRVGYTF
>once|TRBJ2-7|TRBV6-5|-
TGTGCCAGCAGTTATGCAGGGCGCGAGCAGTACTTC
CASSYAGREQYF
>once|TRBJ2-1|TRBV11-2|TRBD2
TGTGCCAGCAGCTCTAGCGGGGGGGACTACAATGAGCAGTTCTTC
CASSSSGGDYNEQFF
>-|TRBJ1-2|TRBV5-1|TRBD1
TGCGCCAGCAGCCAGGGGGCTTTTTCTCATGGCTACACCTTC
CASSQGAFSHGYTF
>-|TRBJ1-4|TRBV5-1|-
TGCGCCAGCAGCCTGCGTTCGGGACTCGGTAATGAAAAACTGTTTTTT
CASSLRSGLGNEKLFF
>-|TRBJ2-1|TRBV4-1|-
TGCGCCAGCAGCCAAGTTCTCTACAATGAGCAGTTCTTC
CASSQVLYNEQFF
>-|TRBJ2-3|TRBV5-5|TRBD2
TGTGCCAGCAGCTCAGAACTAGCGGGGGGATCAGATACGCAGTATTTT
CASSSELAGGSDTQYF
>-|TRBJ2-5|TRBV15|-
TGTGCCACCAGCAGAGGTAACAGGGAAGAGACCCAGTACTTC
CATSRGNREETQYF